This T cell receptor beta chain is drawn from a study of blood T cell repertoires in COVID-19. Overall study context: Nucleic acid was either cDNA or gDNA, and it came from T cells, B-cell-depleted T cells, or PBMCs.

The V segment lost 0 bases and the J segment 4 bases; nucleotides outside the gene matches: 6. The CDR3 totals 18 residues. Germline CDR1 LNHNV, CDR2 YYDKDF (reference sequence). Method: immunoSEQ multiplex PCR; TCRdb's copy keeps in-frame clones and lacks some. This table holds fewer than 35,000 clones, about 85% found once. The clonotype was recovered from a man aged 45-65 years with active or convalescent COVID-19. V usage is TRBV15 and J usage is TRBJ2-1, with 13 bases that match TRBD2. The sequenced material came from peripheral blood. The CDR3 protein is CATSRDSRGLAGYNEQFF. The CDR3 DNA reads TGTGCCACCAGCAGAGATTCGAGGGGACTAGCGGGATACAATGAGCAGTTCTTC.